This paragraph reports one T cell receptor (beta chain). The antigen it recognizes is unknown. At one end the junction does not follow the germline gene, possibly because of a read error. These data originate in a study of cytomegalovirus exposure and HLA in healthy donors (dated 2017 in TCRdb). In the study overall: An earlier analysis of around 600 of the donors reported more than 250 Gb of sequence data and about 100 million unique TCR beta sequences from 190 million or so T cells. A later analysis re-analyzed previously published TCR beta repertoires from 500 to 700 donors and added high-resolution HLA genotyping to study TCR occurrence patterns. On average, 235,054 unique TCR beta nucleotide sequences were sequenced per donor among some 430 genotyped donors of the cohort, with 15% to 20% of those sequences being non-productive. The study profiled the T cell repertoires of 500 to 800 subjects by immunosequencing and related them to cytomegalovirus serostatus. In an earlier analysis of 550 to 700 of the donors, high-throughput TCR beta sequencing was used to judge whether each TCR beta V gene segment behaved as functional or pseudogenic. Genome-wide SNP genotypes for about 65% of the 666 donors were used in a later genetic analysis, which treated that subset as a discovery cohort. Among the roughly 400 genotyped donors, more than 70% belonged to the genetic ancestry cluster associated with self-reported Caucasian donors. HLA typing included class I and class II loci at four-digit resolution. Rather than drawing on any new phenotypic data, the later analysis identified candidate immune exposures from TCR beta sequences and the way those sequences occurred across donors. The aim of the study was to test whether cataloging public T cell receptors could identify signatures of past pathogen exposure. Along with the roughly 610-subject first cohort, a separate validation cohort of over a hundred different subjects was used. Approximately 310 gigabases of sequencing data and tens of millions of unique TCR sequences were included in an early release covering around 650 HLA-typed donors. Because of strong linkage in the cohort, five DR-DQ haplotypes were treated as single units for association and clustering. Typing coverage differed by locus: A, B, C, DRB1 and DQB1 were typed in roughly 629-630 donors, DQA1 in approximately 520, DPA1 in around 600, and DPB1 in just under 480. To predict cytomegalovirus infection status, the study combined high-throughput TCR immunosequencing, statistical association of individual TCRs with disease status, and machine learning. All discovery cohort repertoires had been generated using a single sequencing platform. Donor age, sex, ethnicity and CMV serostatus were compiled alongside the repertoire data.

In total, 500 to 700 healthy bone marrow donors made up the cohort. At the time of sampling, every cohort member was nominally healthy, though immune exposures that went unrecorded were likely present. The donor was CMV seronegative and belonged to the group of 350 to 400 seronegative cohort members. A peripheral blood sample was collected from each donor, and TCR beta sequencing was performed on peripheral blood mononuclear cells. Genomic DNA extraction from the blood cell samples was performed with the Qiagen DNeasy Blood Extraction Kit. The library was generated by the immunoSEQ multiplex PCR assay. For the multiplex PCR, a mixture combining 60 forward primers for TCR Vbeta segments and 13 reverse primers for TCR Jbeta segments was used. Amplification of the CDR3 region of rearranged TCR beta genes was performed with a multiplex PCR assay on genomic DNA. Amplified TCR beta libraries were sequenced as 87-base-pair reads on the Illumina HiSeq System. The authors processed their data as follows. A later analysis counted around 72 million unique TCR beta chains across the 650 to 700 repertoires, and around 12 million of these chains were shared by at least two donors. To remove PCR and sequencing errors, raw reads were error-corrected and collapsed into unique sequences using a nearest-neighbor algorithm that merged closely related sequences. V, D and J gene segments were assigned by aligning CDR3 sequences to IMGT reference sequences. Each retained sequence needed at least a six-nucleotide match to both a V gene segment and a J gene segment. Rearrangements were called productive when the CDR3 lacked stop codons and stayed in frame with V and J; all others were non-productive. Following IMGT convention, CDR3 was defined as the stretch from the second conserved V-encoded cysteine up to the conserved J-encoded phenylalanine. In an earlier analysis of just under 600 of the donors, sequences lacking an unambiguous match to a single V gene segment were excluded. An earlier analysis of fewer than 750 of the donors called V segments functional above 56.7% productive rearrangements and segregating when the between-donor standard deviation exceeded 5%. A statistical classification framework was developed to diagnose cytomegalovirus status using the catalog of TCR beta chain sequences. A later analysis assigned V and J genes by comparing TCR nucleotide sequences with IMGT/GENE-DB human TR gene sequences. In a later analysis, CDR3 sequences and most-parsimonious VDJ recombination scenarios were assigned using the TCRdist pipeline. In a later analysis, every TCR beta chain was defined by the combination of its CDR3 amino acid sequence and its V-gene family, and reads without a unique V-gene family were dropped. A later analysis removed 550 to 700 highly shared, low-generation-probability nucleotide sequences to deal with suspected cross-contamination and a sequencing artifact. A later analysis calculated a clonal expansion index for each public chain from normalized within-repertoire ranks of inferred template counts. Generation probabilities in a later analysis came from a VDJ recombination model fitted to out-of-frame rearrangements, and those results were checked against IGoR. In a later analysis, hypergeometric tests were used to score TCR-TCR, TCR-HLA and TCR-CMV co-occurrence, with a repertoire-size bias correction applied to TCR pairs. A later analysis estimated false discovery rates by permuting HLA or CMV assignments 20 times. A later analysis grouped co-occurring TCRs with DBSCAN, adding TCRdist sequence similarity when clustering within HLA-allele-positive subsets. Repertoires with fewer than 30,000 or more than 120,000 public chains, plus five repertoires with anomalous nucleotide sharing, were excluded from co-occurrence clustering. The clones in this table, taken by TCRdb from immuneACCESS, are in-frame only. Not every clone is retained; where verified, under half of the shortfall comes from an unresolved V gene, and the cause of the rest is unknown. Clone size and V and J calls were adopted from that table, with D and trimming inferred from the DNA. Here the sample has 220,000 or so clones; under 85% occur a single time. The ten largest clones add up to around 1.7% of the sample.

Broad study findings and their caveats: A later genetic analysis associated a missense DCLRE1C variant with V-gene and J-gene trimming of TCR beta chains, and an independent cohort replicated the association. A few of the identified cytomegalovirus-associated TCR beta chains were confirmed in vitro to be specific for cytomegalovirus antigens. A later analysis associated 16,951 TCR beta sequences with specific HLA alleles at a false discovery rate of 0.05. Linkage disequilibrium might explain the correlated functional status among segregating V segments, but an unknown experimental factor could not be ruled out. According to a later genetic analysis, donors in an Asian-associated ancestry cluster had fewer N-insertions in productive TCRs than the approximately 630-donor mean. A total of fewer than 200 TCR beta chains were listed by the study as associated with cytomegalovirus. In this cohort, only TCR beta chains were sequenced, and detectable features were limited by the absence of alpha or paired-chain data. Immune exposure information for the cohort was limited to CMV serostatus. A later analysis reported that several top co-occurrence clusters appeared linked to parvovirus B19, influenza, CMV and Epstein-Barr virus. Seventeen rarely observed V segments, including chromosome 9 orphons, were excluded from the earlier analysis of about 500 of the donors because counts were too low. HLA typing was unavailable for some donors at each locus, so association tests used only the typed subset. In a later analysis, TCR association rates were found to vary across HLA loci, with the most associated TCRs seen for DRB1 alleles and the fewest for HLA-C alleles. The 87-base-pair reads could not distinguish some IMGT-functional V segments, including TRBV6-2 and TRBV6-3, so those segments were excluded. Compared with equally common non-associated chains, HLA-associated TCR beta chains in a later analysis were more clonally expanded and had lower generation probabilities. According to the authors, the approach could potentially be generalized to other disease states and immunological phenotypes. In a later analysis, most CMV-associated TCR beta chains were found to appear HLA-restricted, with HLA associations seemingly driven largely by CMV exposure. Most TCR sequences were observed very rarely across donors, whereas some public TCRs were present in many individuals. In both the original and validation cohorts, the classifier was reported to diagnose cytomegalovirus status with high specificity and sensitivity. A further reported finding was that TCR beta sequences accurately predicted the HLA-A and HLA-B alleles for most subjects in the first cohort. Broadly in line with IMGT annotations, most TCR beta V segments showed up in productive rearrangements about 90% or about 30% of the time in an earlier analysis of about 500 of the donors. Presence/absence analyses assumed roughly uniform sequencing depth across donors, an assumption that may not hold. A group of highly shared sequence variants was considered likely to be a technical artifact of the sequencing pipeline. When HLA alleles, especially DR and DQ, strongly co-occurred, TCR associations were difficult to assign to individual alleles.

The CDR3 runs 12 amino acids, cysteine and phenylalanine included. Only the CDR3 portion is preserved as DNA: 36 bases, with reading frame beginning at the first base. Via the germline V gene (reference sequence), CDR1 is SEHNR and CDR2 FQNEAQ. Sequencing was performed on PBMCs. The receptor was isolated from a man aged 50 to 59 in good health and CMV-seronegative. The rearranged segments are TRBV7-9 and TRBJ2-1; D gene: possibly TRBD1, on 6 matching bases. The CDR3 is CASSLPQGMWLF. The DNA sequence reads TGTGCCAGCAGCTTACCGCAGGGGATGTGGCTCTTC.